Shown below are 24 T cell receptor beta chains from a single sample sequenced in a study of shared clonotypes between healthy human individuals. Profiled with immunoSEQ multiplex PCR; TCRdb holds only in-frame clones, not every one. The sample consists of some 200,000 clones, about 69% of them appearing once. The sample comprised memory CD4+ T cells sorted from blood. The subset: CD45RA-negative fraction. These receptors came from a man aged 25-45 years in good health.

The chain combines TRBV15 with TRBJ2-5; the D is unclear. The germline CDR1 and CDR2 sequences are LNHNV and YYDKDF (reference sequence). The germline V and J ends were trimmed by 0 bases and 5 bases, with 7 bases remaining between them. This CDR3 comprises 13 residues. The CDR3 DNA reads as TGTGCCACCAGCAGAGATCGATCGGAGACCCAGTACTTC. This translates into CATSRDRSETQYF.

This clone was seen a handful of times. V is TRBV10-3 and J is TRBJ2-3; D is ambiguous. CDR1 and CDR2 from the germline V gene are ENHRY and SYGVKD. The V and J ends lost 11 bases and 4 bases respectively, with 16 bases between them. The length of the CDR3 is 13 residues. The CDR3 sequence is CAAALDFADTQYF. The CDR3 DNA reads TGTGCCGCAGCCTTAGATTTCGCAGATACGCAGTATTTT.

The chain recombines TRBV10-1 with TRBJ1-1; tentative D call: TRBD1 (5 bases). V lost 4 bases to trimming and J lost 3 bases, with 15 bases between them. The CDR3 consists of 15 residues. Germline loops: CDR1 WNHNN, CDR2 SYGVQD (reference sequence). The CDR3 loop is CASSARGSRYTEAFF. CDR3 in DNA: TGCGCCAGCAGTGCTAGGGGCAGTCGATACACTGAAGCTTTCTTT.

The chain joins TRBV7-9 to TRBJ2-2, with 7 nucleotides matching TRBD1. V trimming: 11 bases; J trimming: 2 bases; junction bases outside the gene matches: 11. The CDR3 covers 15 residues. Germline lookup yields CDR1 SEHNR and CDR2 FQNEAQ (reference sequence). The CDR3 coding sequence is TGTGCCGTAAGGGGGCTTGGGACCAACACCGGGGAGCTGTTTTTT. The encoded protein is CAVRGLGTNTGELFF.

This clone showed up just a few times. The gene calls are TRBV11-2 and TRBJ2-1; TRBD1 agrees at 10 bases. The CDR3 is 14 amino acids. J lost 9 bases, V lost 4 bases, and 6 bases had no gene match. The germline gives CDR1 SGHAT, CDR2 FQNNGV. CDR3 nucleotide sequence: TGTGCCAGCAGCTACGGACAGGGGGGCGGTGAGCAGTTCTTC. Its translation: CASSYGQGGGEQFF. Looking up the rest from reference TRBV11-2 and TRBJ2-1 gives the full variable domain: EAGVAQSPRYKIIEKRQSVAFWCNPISGHATLYWYQQILGQGPKLLIQFQNNGVVDDSQLPKDRFSAERLKGVDSTLKIQPAKLEDSAVYLCASSYGQGGGEQFFGPGTRLTVL.

There are a few counts of this clone. V usage is TRBV7-9 and J usage is TRBJ2-1; 8 bases fit TRBD2. CDR1 is SEHNR, CDR2 FQNEAQ, per germline (reference sequence). The CDR3 loop spans 18 amino acids. Trimming took 0 bases from V and 5 from J; bases not matched to a gene: 12. The CDR3 here is CASSLAVQASGPHNEQFF. CDR3 in DNA: TGTGCCAGCAGCTTAGCAGTTCAGGCTAGCGGGCCCCACAATGAGCAGTTCTTC.

This chain uses TRBV2 with TRBJ2-7, with D perhaps matching TRBD2 (6 bases). The CDR3 is 15 amino acids. Germline V gene data show CDR1 as SNHLY and CDR2 as FYNNEI. V dropped 3 bases and J dropped 3 bases, with 15 bases sitting between them. The CDR3 DNA reads as TGTGCCAGCAGTGACGCCCTGCGACTAGTCTACGAGCAGTACTTC. Residues: CASSDALRLVYEQYF.

In this sample, this clone turned up many times. Other DNA sequences of this sample code for an identical CDR3. CDR3 DNA sequence: TGTGCCAGCTCGTTAGACAGGGGTTACACCGGGGAGCTGTTTTTT. As protein: CASSLDRGYTGELFF. V gene TRBV7-9 combines with J gene TRBJ2-2, with 8 positions matching TRBD1. Looked up from germline, CDR1 is SEHNR and CDR2 is FQNEAQ (reference sequence). The trim removed 8 bases at V and 3 bases at J, leaving 8 bases unmatched. This CDR3 comprises 15 residues.

V gene TRBV5-6 combines with J gene TRBJ2-7; D possibly corresponds to TRBD2 (9 bases). Per the germline V gene, CDR1 is SGHDT and CDR2 is YYEEEE. The CDR3 consists of 16 residues. V lost 0 bases and J 5 bases, leaving 18 bases between the germline ends. CDR3 DNA sequence: TGTGCCAGCAGCTTGGTGGCTAGCGGGGACAGGAACGAGCAGTACTTC. It specifies CASSLVASGDRNEQYF.

The gene calls are TRBV19 and TRBJ2-7; a possible D gene is TRBD1 (6 bases). Trimming shortened V by 6 bases and J by 5 bases, and 11 bases separated the two germline ends. Germline V lookup: CDR1 LNHDA, CDR2 SQIVND (reference sequence). The CDR3 length is 12 residues. The CDR3 DNA is TGTGCCAGTAGGGGCAGGGGAGACGAGCAGTACTTC. Translation gives CASRGRGDEQYF.

The J gene is TRBJ2-3, the V gene TRBV29-1; 15 bases fit TRBD2. Germline loops: CDR1 SQVTM, CDR2 ANQGSEA. V lost 6 bases, J lost 2 bases, and 12 bases stayed unmatched. This CDR3 comprises 18 residues. The chain's CDR3 is CSVLRGLAGGGNTDTQYF. As DNA, the CDR3 is TGCAGCGTCCTGAGGGGACTAGCGGGAGGCGGGAACACAGATACGCAGTATTTT.

The chain is built from TRBV10-3 and TRBJ1-5; 7 bases match TRBD1. This CDR3 comprises 13 residues. Looked up from germline, CDR1 is ENHRY and CDR2 is SYGVKD. After removal of 6 bases from V and 4 bases from J, the junction contained 3 bases not matched to a gene. The CDR3 here is CAIRGTENQPQHF. The DNA of the CDR3 is TGTGCCATCAGAGGGACAGAGAATCAGCCCCAGCATTTT.

This chain joins TRBV27 and TRBJ2-7; 11 bases line up with TRBD2. This CDR3 contains 16 residues. With V trimmed by 5 bases and J by 2 bases, 8 bases remained unmatched. Germline CDR1 reads MNHEY; CDR2 reads SMNVEV (reference sequence). The CDR3 nucleotides read TGTGCCAGCAGTATCCAAGGGGGACTAGCGGCCTACGAGCAGTACTTC. Its translation is CASSIQGGLAAYEQYF.

This clone has a handful of counts. This chain joins TRBV7-8 and TRBJ2-7; 13 nucleotides agree with TRBD2. V dropped 4 bases and J dropped 4; count of bases not matched to a gene: 13. Germline V lookup: CDR1 SGHVS, CDR2 FQNEAQ. The CDR3 sequence is 18 residues long. CDR3 residues: CASSSVRLGLAGVYEQYF. The CDR3 bases are TGTGCCAGCAGCTCCGTCAGACTCGGACTAGCGGGGGTATACGAGCAGTACTTC.

This clone was seen once. The V gene is TRBV25-1, the J gene TRBJ2-7; 9 bases are shared with TRBD1. Germline V gene sequence: CDR1 MGHDK, CDR2 SYGVNS. V was pared by 4 bases and J by 4 bases, with 14 bases of the junction left unmatched. This CDR3 contains 17 residues. CDR3 in amino acids: CASSANGGTGSRYEQYF. The CDR3 DNA is TGTGCCAGCAGTGCCAATGGGGGGACAGGGAGCCGGTACGAGCAGTACTTC.

The chain combines TRBV7-2 with TRBJ2-1; 15 bases are shared with TRBD2. The V gene end was trimmed by 5 bases and the J gene end by 0 bases; junction bases not matched to a gene: 5. CDR3 size: 18 residues. CDR1 and CDR2 (germline): SGHTA, FQGNSA. CDR3 loop: CASSGGTSGRFSYNEQFF. As DNA, the CDR3 is TGTGCCAGCAGCGGAGGGACTAGCGGGAGGTTCTCCTACAATGAGCAGTTCTTC. Full variable domain (rest looked up from reference TRBV7-2 and TRBJ2-1): GAGVSQSPSNKVTEKGKDVELRCDPISGHTALYWYRQSLGQGLEFLIYFQGNSAPDKSGLPSDRFSAERTGGSVSTLTIQRTQQEDSAVYLCASSGGTSGRFSYNEQFFGPGTRLTVL.

This clone appeared a few times. The rearrangement joins TRBV28 to TRBJ1-5; possibly TRBD1 for D (6 bases). Trimming took 3 bases from V and 2 from J, leaving 17 bases between them. Germline V lookup: CDR1 MDHEN, CDR2 SYDVKM. CDR3 length: 17 residues. The CDR3 region has the DNA TGTGCCAGCAGTTTTCACAGGGAGAAGTGGGGCAATCAGCCCCAGCATTTT. As protein: CASSFHREKWGNQPQHF.

This clone was detected only a few times. The J gene is TRBJ1-3, the V gene TRBV5-1; D is unclear. The CDR3 runs to 16 residues. Germline CDR1 and CDR2: SGHRS and YFSETQ. With 0 bases removed from V and 2 bases from J, the gap between germline ends came to 12 bases. CDR3 in amino acids: CASSLDRQLAGNTIYF. CDR3 DNA: TGCGCCAGCAGCTTGGATCGGCAGTTGGCTGGAAACACCATATATTTT.

The rearrangement uses TRBV2 and TRBJ2-7; unclear D gene. Between the trimmed V and J ends, which lost 1 base and 7 bases, there was a span of 14 bases. This CDR3 comprises 14 residues. Per the germline V gene, CDR1 is SNHLY and CDR2 is FYNNEI. The CDR3 region has the DNA TGTGCCAGCAGTGAAGACGGCCTTGAGACTGAGCAGTACTTC. It encodes CASSEDGLETEQYF. Drawing the rest from reference TRBV2 and TRBJ2-7, the complete variable domain is EPEVTQTPSHQVTQMGQEVILRCVPISNHLYFYWYRQILGQKVEFLVSFYNNEISEKSEIFDDQFSVERPDGSNFTLKIRSTKLEDSAMYFCASSEDGLETEQYFGPGTRLTVT.

In regard to this clone: Within the sample, other DNA sequences also encode this same CDR3. The genes are TRBV5-4 and TRBJ2-5, with D unresolved. CDR1 is SGHNT, CDR2 YYREEE, per germline (reference sequence). Trimming removed 1 base from V and 3 bases from J, with 7 bases in between. The CDR3 consists of 13 residues. CDR3 in amino acids: CASSLRGEETQYF. The CDR3 coding sequence is TGTGCCAGCAGCTTGCGTGGGGAAGAGACCCAGTACTTC.

The chain employs TRBV7-3 and TRBJ2-3; D is undetermined. The CDR3 extends over 14 amino acids. The V end was cut by 3 bases, the J end by 0 bases, with 7 bases between. Germline lookup yields CDR1 SGHTA and CDR2 FQGTGA. CDR3 loop: CASSLRGSTDTQYF. The CDR3, as DNA: TGTGCCAGCAGCTTGCGTGGTAGCACAGATACGCAGTATTTT. Drawing the rest from reference TRBV7-3 and TRBJ2-3, the complete variable domain is GAGVSQTPSNKVTEKGKYVELRCDPISGHTALYWYRQSLGQGPEFLIYFQGTGAADDSGLPNDRFFAVRPEGSVSTLKIQRTERGDSAVYLCASSLRGSTDTQYFGPGTRLTVL.

V is TRBV5-1 and J is TRBJ2-1; TRBD1 might be the D (5 bases). CDR3 length: 13 amino acids. CDR1 is SGHRS and CDR2 is YFSETQ in the germline V gene. With 3 bases removed from V and 7 bases from J, the gap between germline ends came to 11 bases. CDR3 bases: TGCGCCAGCAGCTCCAGGGTTGATAATGAGCAGTTCTTC. It specifies CASSSRVDNEQFF.

This clone was detected many times. The genes are TRBV5-1 and TRBJ2-5; 7 nucleotides agree with TRBD2. V gave up 7 bases and J gave up 1 base; unmatched junction bases: 10. This CDR3 is built from 15 residues. Germline V gives CDR1 SGHRS, CDR2 YFSETQ. The CDR3 reads CASGFAGVPQETQYF. The CDR3 coding sequence is TGCGCCAGCGGTTTTGCGGGAGTTCCCCAAGAGACCCAGTACTTC.

At least ten counts were recorded for this clone. The rearrangement uses TRBV4-1 and TRBJ2-3, with 11 nucleotides matching TRBD2. Germline V gene sequence: CDR1 MGHRA, CDR2 YSYEKL. V was clipped by 0 bases and J by 2 bases; unmatched bases: 10. The CDR3 loop spans 19 amino acids. The CDR3 spells CASSQEGVAGGPDTDTQYF. CDR3 nucleotide sequence: TGCGCCAGCAGCCAAGAAGGGGTAGCGGGAGGGCCGGACACAGATACGCAGTATTTT.